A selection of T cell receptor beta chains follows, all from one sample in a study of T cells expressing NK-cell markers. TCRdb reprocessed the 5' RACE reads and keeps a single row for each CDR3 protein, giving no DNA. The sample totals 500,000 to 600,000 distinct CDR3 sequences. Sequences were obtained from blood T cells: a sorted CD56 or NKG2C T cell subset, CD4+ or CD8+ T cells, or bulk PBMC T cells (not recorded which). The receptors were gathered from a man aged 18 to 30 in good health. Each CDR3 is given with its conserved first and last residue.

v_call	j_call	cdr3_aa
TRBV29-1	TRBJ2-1	CSVEGARRRGVFF
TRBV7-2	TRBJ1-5	CASRAQQGAFNSNQPQHF
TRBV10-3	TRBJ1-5	CAISVKGGNQPQHF
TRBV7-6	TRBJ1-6	CASSSGTPSSYNSPLHF
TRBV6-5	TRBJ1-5	CASSYGKNNQPQHF
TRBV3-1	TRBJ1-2	CASSRSGQHYTF
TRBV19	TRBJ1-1	CASVRLSNTEAFF
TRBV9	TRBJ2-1	CASSAALNNEQFF
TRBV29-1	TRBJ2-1	CSVAGRLAYNEQFF
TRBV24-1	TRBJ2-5	CATSDRRDRVISTQYF
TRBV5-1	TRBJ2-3	CASTVTSGSLDTQYF
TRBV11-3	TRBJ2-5	CASSLISMRAQETQYF
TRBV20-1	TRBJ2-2	CSALDWGLAGTGELFF
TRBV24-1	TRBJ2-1	CATSVATSGFANEQFF
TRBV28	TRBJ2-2	CASIPGRTDTGELFF
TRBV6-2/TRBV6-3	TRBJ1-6	CASSSPGTGFSPLHF
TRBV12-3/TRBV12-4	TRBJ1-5	CASTPGQALYQPQHF
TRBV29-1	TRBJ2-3	CSVGGDRDRATDTQYF
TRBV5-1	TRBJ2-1	CASRRGGDNEQFF
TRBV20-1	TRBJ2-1	CSARDLGSGQFF
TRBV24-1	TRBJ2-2	CATSDLAAGGTGELFF
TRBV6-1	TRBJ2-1	CASTSRGYNEQFF
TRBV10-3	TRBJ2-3	CAIGQGRSTSTDTQYF
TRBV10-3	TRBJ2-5	CATHQGYQETQYF
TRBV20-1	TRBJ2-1	CSARAGGPGGRNEQFF
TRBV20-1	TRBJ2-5	CSAKPDRWASDLLETQYF
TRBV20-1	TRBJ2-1	CSARTSESYNEQFF
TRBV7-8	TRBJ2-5	CASSLVGVAETQYF
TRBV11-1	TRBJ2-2	CASSSYPGTGNTGELFF
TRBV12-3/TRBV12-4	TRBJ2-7	CASLQGSSGSSYEQYF
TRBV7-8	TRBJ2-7	CASSTKRLAGAREQYF
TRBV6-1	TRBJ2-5	CASSDRVKETQYF
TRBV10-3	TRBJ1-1	CAITPSAGSNTEAFF
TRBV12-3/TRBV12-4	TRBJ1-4	CASSLARHFGLQGYNEKLFF
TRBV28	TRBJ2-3	CASSPAWGRGTDTQYF
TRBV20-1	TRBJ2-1	CSATGILAGVTYNEQFF
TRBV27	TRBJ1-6	CASSLQNFPGLLHF
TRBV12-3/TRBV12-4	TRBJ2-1	CASSNRGFSYNEQFF
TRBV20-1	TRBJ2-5	CSAPVAGYGETQYF
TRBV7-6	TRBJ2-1	CASSPSGETPEQFF
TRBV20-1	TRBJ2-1	CSADRLAGVYEQFF
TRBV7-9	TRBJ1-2	CASSLWGDGYTF
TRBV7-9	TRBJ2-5	CASSLGAGTRETQYF
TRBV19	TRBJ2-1	CASRPRTRNEQFF
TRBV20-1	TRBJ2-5	CSAARGGRETQYF
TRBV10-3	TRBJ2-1	CATQREGQDEQFF
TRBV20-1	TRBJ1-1	CSAGGVPREAFF